This T cell receptor beta chain was observed in a study of PD-L1 blockade in urothelial cancer. The data were produced by immunoSEQ multiplex PCR, yet TCRdb's version contains in-frame clones alone and is incomplete. Found here are some 50,000 clones, roughly 87% of them singletons; the top ten hold about 15%. This clone was counted a few times. Noted time point: pretreatment peripheral blood. The CDR3 totals 15 residues. The junction had 11 bases not matched to a gene; V was cut back by 4 bases and J by 6 bases. Germline CDR1 and CDR2: SGHTA and FQGNSA. The gene calls are TRBV7-2 and TRBJ2-7; the match to TRBD2 covers 8 bases. This receptor was identified in a woman aged 60-75 years with urothelial cancer. The sequenced sample was PBMCs, obtained around atezolizumab (anti-PD-L1) treatment. The CDR3 sequence is CASSSLPGGAGEQYF. As DNA, the CDR3 is TGTGCCAGCAGCTCCCTTCCGGGGGGGGCGGGCGAGCAGTACTTC.